The 29 T cell receptor beta chains reported below all come from one sample, sequenced in a study of blood T cell repertoires in COVID-19. Here immunoSEQ multiplex PCR was the method, and the copy in TCRdb shows in-frame clones only, minus some. This table has roughly 250,000 clones, about 90% appearing once. Sequenced input: PBMCs or T cells enriched from blood (not recorded which). These receptors all come from a young woman with acute COVID-19.

V usage is TRBV10-2 and J usage is TRBJ1-5, with 12 bases lining up with TRBD1. With 8 bases clipped from V and 5 bases from J, the junction kept 7 bases outside the gene matches. The CDR3 has 15 amino acids. In germline, CDR1 is WSHSY, CDR2 SAAADI. DNA for the CDR3: TGCGCCAGCCGGGACAGGGGGCAGGTTGATCAGCCCCAGCATTTT. This gives the protein CASRDRGQVDQPQHF.

V and J are TRBV27 and TRBJ2-1; 7 bases agree with TRBD1. The V gene's germline CDR1 is MNHEY and CDR2 SMNVEV (reference sequence). V was pared by 6 bases and J by 5 bases, with 10 bases of the junction left unmatched. This CDR3 is 15 amino acids long. As DNA, the CDR3 is TGTGCCAGCAGATACTTGACAGGGACCGACAATGAGCAGTTCTTC. Amino acid sequence: CASRYLTGTDNEQFF.

This clone appeared a single time. The V call is TRBV2, the J call TRBJ1-5; D gene unclear. Looked up from germline, CDR1 is SNHLY and CDR2 is FYNNEI. CDR3 length: 13 residues. Trimming pared 7 bases from V and 4 bases from J, leaving 11 bases between. DNA for the CDR3: TGTGCCAGCACTTCCGAGGCTAATCAGCCCCAGCATTTT. Translation gives CASTSEANQPQHF.

The J gene is TRBJ2-2, the V gene TRBV19, with 7 bases fitting TRBD2. Germline CDR1 and CDR2: LNHDA and SQIVND (reference sequence). Germline trimming cut 1 base from V and 4 bases from J; bases unmatched to any gene: 3. CDR3 length equals 15 residues. The CDR3 protein is CASSIGGRATGELFF. The DNA of the CDR3 is TGTGCCAGTAGTATAGGGGGGAGGGCCACCGGGGAGCTGTTTTTT.

V usage is TRBV29-1 and J usage is TRBJ1-1, with D unclear. CDR1 is SQVTM and CDR2 is ANQGSEA in the germline V gene. The CDR3 sequence is 14 residues long. V was trimmed by 4 bases and J by 0 bases, leaving 12 bases between them. The CDR3, as DNA: TGCAGCGTTGTCAAATTCCCCCTGAACACTGAAGCTTTCTTT. This gives the protein CSVVKFPLNTEAFF.

V is TRBV4-1 and J is TRBJ1-5, with TRBD1 identical over 8 bases. Trimming at V came to 1 base and at J to 7 bases, leaving 3 bases not matched to a gene. This CDR3 comprises 14 residues. Germline V lookup: CDR1 MGHRA, CDR2 YSYEKL. The chain's CDR3 is CASSQGTGGQPQHF. The CDR3 nucleotides read TGCGCCAGCAGCCAAGGAACAGGGGGACAGCCCCAGCATTTT.

The V and J genes are TRBV5-1 and TRBJ2-1; 9 bases match TRBD1. Germline values: CDR1 SGHRS, CDR2 YFSETQ. The J segment lost 2 bases and the V segment lost 3 bases, leaving 3 bases of the junction unmatched. The CDR3 spans 15 residues. The CDR3 bases are TGCGCCAGCAGCTCGGGACAGGGCACCTACAATGAGCAGTTCTTC. Protein sequence: CASSSGQGTYNEQFF.

The chain's CDR3 is CASSPGTVSYEQYF. The DNA for the CDR3 is TGTGCCAGCAGCCCCGGGACAGTCTCCTACGAGCAGTACTTC. The chain combines TRBV7-9 with TRBJ2-7, with 7 nucleotides matching TRBD1. Germline V lookup: CDR1 SEHNR, CDR2 FQNEAQ (reference sequence). The junction had 4 bases not matched to a gene; V was cut back by 5 bases and J by 0 bases. The CDR3 is 14 residues long.

The J gene is TRBJ1-5, the V gene TRBV3-1 (or the pseudogene TRBV3-2), with 10 bases fitting TRBD1. Looked up from germline, CDR1 is LGHDT and CDR2 is YNNKEL (reference sequence). V shed 3 bases and J 2 bases; nucleotides not matched to a gene: 10. This CDR3 has 18 residues. The CDR3 DNA sequence: TGTGCCAGCAGCCAGGGACAGGGGTTGAGAGTTGGCAATCAGCCCCAGCATTTT. Translation: CASSQGQGLRVGNQPQHF.

The chain is built from TRBV28 and TRBJ1-5; 7 nucleotides line up with TRBD1. The CDR3 spans 14 residues. CDR1 and CDR2 from the germline V gene are MDHEN and SYDVKM. Trimming removed 8 bases from V and 5 bases from J; junction bases left unmatched: 9. The CDR3 DNA follows: TGTGCCAGCGGCAGGGGGGATTCCCATCAGCCCCAGCATTTT. Encoded protein: CASGRGDSHQPQHF. Combining the CDR3 with reference TRBV28 and TRBJ1-5 gives the whole variable domain DVKVTQSSRYLVKRTGEKVFLECVQDMDHENMFWYRQDPGLGLRLIYFSYDVKMKEKGDIPEGYSVSREKKERFSLILESASTNQTSMYLCASGRGDSHQPQHFGDGTRLSIL.

The chain employs TRBV7-2 and TRBJ1-5; 8 bases match TRBD1. The V and J ends lost 3 bases and 3 bases, in that order; junction bases with no gene match: 7. Germline CDR1 SGHTA, CDR2 FQGNSA. This CDR3 spans 16 amino acids. The CDR3 loop reads CASSLAGTGPNQPQHF. The CDR3 nucleotides are TGTGCCAGCAGCTTGGCCGGGACAGGTCCCAATCAGCCCCAGCATTTT.

V is TRBV7-6 and J is TRBJ2-4, with 11 nucleotides matching TRBD2. This CDR3 spans 19 amino acids. The V and J ends lost 1 base and 0 bases, in that order; junction bases with no gene match: 8. The V gene's germline CDR1 is SGHVS and CDR2 FNYEAQ. CDR3 amino acids: CASSLGLAGGDIAKNIQYF. The CDR3, as DNA: TGTGCCAGCAGCTTAGGCCTAGCGGGGGGAGATATAGCCAAAAACATTCAGTACTTC.

This chain links TRBV7-9 with TRBJ1-1, with D unclear. CDR1 and CDR2 (germline): SEHNR, FQNEAQ (reference sequence). This CDR3 is built from 16 residues. Trimming took off 5 bases at V and 0 bases at J, with 16 bases between the two ends. The CDR3 is CASSPSVSILNTEAFF. The CDR3 DNA is TGTGCCAGCAGCCCCTCCGTTAGCATCCTGAACACTGAAGCTTTCTTT.

The chain employs TRBV5-6 and TRBJ2-2; no firm D call. Germline CDR1 reads SGHDT; CDR2 reads YYEEEE. The length of the CDR3 is 15 residues. Trimming cost V 0 bases and J 4 bases, with 10 bases left between them. The CDR3 loop is CASSLGSTLTGELFF. DNA for the CDR3: TGTGCCAGCAGCTTGGGGTCCACTCTCACCGGGGAGCTGTTTTTT. The variable domain in full, with the rest retrieved from reference TRBV5-6 and TRBJ2-2, is DAGVTQSPTHLIKTRGQQVTLRCSPKSGHDTVSWYQQALGQGPQFIFQYYEEEERQRGNFPDRFSGHQFPNYSSELNVNALLLGDSALYLCASSLGSTLTGELFFGEGSRLTVL.

The chain has TRBV28 and TRBJ1-2; 8 positions match TRBD1. V gave up 3 bases and J gave up 4 bases; unmatched junction bases: 7. Germline lookup yields CDR1 MDHEN and CDR2 SYDVKM. The CDR3 consists of 15 residues. CDR3 sequence (DNA): TGTGCCAGCAGTTTTAATGGACAGGGTTCCTATGGCTACACCTTC. Protein product: CASSFNGQGSYGYTF.

The chain joins TRBV7-8 to TRBJ1-5, with D tentatively TRBD1 (5 bases). Germline loops: CDR1 SGHVS, CDR2 FQNEAQ. V dropped 4 bases and J dropped 1 base, with 17 bases sitting between them. The CDR3 has 17 amino acids. In DNA form, the CDR3 reads TGTGCCAGCAGCTCTAGGTTGGGGCGTTGGAGCAATCAGCCCCAGCATTTT. This sequence encodes CASSSRLGRWSNQPQHF. Full variable domain (outside the CDR3, taken from reference TRBV7-8 and TRBJ1-5): GAGVSQSPRYKVAKRGQDVALRCDPISGHVSLFWYQQALGQGPEFLTYFQNEAQLDKSGLPSDRFFAERPEGSVSTLKIQRTQQEDSAVYLCASSSRLGRWSNQPQHFGDGTRLSIL.

The chain links TRBV2 to TRBJ2-6, with D perhaps TRBD1 (5 bases). Per the germline V gene, CDR1 is SNHLY and CDR2 is FYNNEI. The CDR3 contains 16 residues. The ends were cut back, 3 bases at V and 3 bases at J, with 12 bases in the middle. The CDR3 region is CASSDVTVSGANVLTF. The CDR3 nucleotides are TGTGCCAGCAGTGATGTGACAGTTAGTGGGGCCAACGTCCTGACTTTC.

The chain recombines TRBV7-9 with TRBJ2-7; no reliable D call. V was shortened by 5 bases and J by 2 bases, with 7 bases between the two germline ends. CDR3 length: 12 amino acids. CDR1 SEHNR and CDR2 FQNEAQ come from the germline V gene (reference sequence). CDR3 in amino acids: CASSIGAYEQYF. CDR3 DNA sequence: TGTGCCAGCAGCATAGGCGCCTACGAGCAGTACTTC.

The chain recombines TRBV3-1 (or the pseudogene TRBV3-2) with TRBJ2-6, with TRBD2 matching over 12 bases. With 6 bases clipped from V and 3 bases from J, the junction kept 9 bases outside the gene matches. The CDR3 consists of 18 residues. The germline V gene encodes CDR1 LGHDT and CDR2 YNNKEL (reference sequence). The CDR3 loop is CASSPRLAGVNGANVLTF. In DNA form, the CDR3 reads TGTGCCAGCAGTCCAAGACTAGCGGGAGTAAATGGGGCCAACGTCCTGACTTTC.

This chain links TRBV2 with TRBJ1-1; a possible D gene is TRBD1 (5 bases). Germline V gene sequence: CDR1 SNHLY, CDR2 FYNNEI. The CDR3 runs to 14 residues. Deletions cut 7 bases from V and 0 bases from J, with 12 bases between. CDR3 in DNA: TGTGCCAGCACGAATCCCAGGGTGAACACTGAAGCTTTCTTT. Amino acids: CASTNPRVNTEAFF.

This clone occurred once. This chain links TRBV28 with TRBJ1-4, with D perhaps TRBD1 (5 bases). Germline V gives CDR1 MDHEN, CDR2 SYDVKM. There are 14 residues in the CDR3. The ends were cut back, 2 bases at V and 8 bases at J, with 12 bases in the middle. The CDR3 bases are TGTGCCAGCAGTTTAGGGGGGGAACACGAAAAACTGTTTTTT. This codes for CASSLGGEHEKLFF. The variable domain in full, completed from reference TRBV28 and TRBJ1-4, reads DVKVTQSSRYLVKRTGEKVFLECVQDMDHENMFWYRQDPGLGLRLIYFSYDVKMKEKGDIPEGYSVSREKKERFSLILESASTNQTSMYLCASSLGGEHEKLFFGSGTQLSVL.

This chain links TRBV5-4 with TRBJ2-1; 10 bases agree with TRBD2. Per the germline V gene, CDR1 is SGHNT and CDR2 is YYREEE (reference sequence). CDR3 size: 15 residues. V lost 2 bases to trimming and J lost 9 bases; unmatched junction nucleotides: 8. In DNA form, the CDR3 reads TGTGCCAGCAGCTTTCCTAGCGGGAGCCATAGTGAGCAGTTCTTC. The encoded protein is CASSFPSGSHSEQFF. Using reference TRBV5-4 and TRBJ2-1 for the parts outside the CDR3, the full variable domain is ETGVTQSPTHLIKTRGQQVTLRCSSQSGHNTVSWYQQALGQGPQFIFQYYREEENGRGNFPPRFSGLQFPNYSSELNVNALELDDSALYLCASSFPSGSHSEQFFGPGTRLTVL.

The V and J genes are TRBV11-2 and TRBJ2-1; no clear D. Trimming removed 5 bases from V and 2 bases from J, with 10 bases in between. The CDR3 sequence is 14 residues long. Germline values: CDR1 SGHAT, CDR2 FQNNGV. This chain's CDR3 is CASSQASPYNEQFF. CDR3 nucleotides: TGTGCCAGCAGCCAAGCAAGCCCCTACAATGAGCAGTTCTTC.

The V call is TRBV2, the J call TRBJ1-6; 10 bases align to TRBD1. This CDR3 region has 18 residues. The trim removed 6 bases at V and 4 bases at J, leaving 12 bases unmatched. Germline V gives CDR1 SNHLY, CDR2 FYNNEI. The CDR3 loop reads CASSTGTGAQGYNSPLHF. CDR3 sequence (DNA): TGTGCCAGCAGCACCGGGACAGGGGCACAAGGTTATAATTCACCCCTCCACTTT.

This chain joins TRBV19 and TRBJ2-2; maybe TRBD2 (5 bases). Trimming took 2 bases from V and 5 from J, leaving 12 bases between them. The germline V gene encodes CDR1 LNHDA and CDR2 SQIVND (reference sequence). The CDR3 loop spans 15 amino acids. The chain's CDR3 is CASSIRGFATGELFF. The CDR3, as DNA: TGTGCCAGTAGTATAAGAGGGTTCGCGACCGGGGAGCTGTTTTTT.

This rearrangement joins TRBV30 to TRBJ1-5, with 9 bases fitting TRBD1. Germline trimming cut 0 bases from V and 5 bases from J; bases unmatched to any gene: 11. Germline V lookup: CDR1 GTSNPN, CDR2 SVGIG (reference sequence). The CDR3 has 17 amino acids. The CDR3 region has the DNA TGTGCCTGGAGTGTACAGGGGGCTCGTTTCCGGGATCAGCCCCAGCATTTT. Protein product: CAWSVQGARFRDQPQHF.

The chain joins TRBV19 to TRBJ2-7; weak D call: TRBD2 (6 bases). Between the trimmed V and J ends, which lost 3 bases and 2 bases, there was a span of 14 bases. Germline CDR1 and CDR2: LNHDA and SQIVND (reference sequence). The CDR3 totals 15 residues. CDR3 coding DNA: TGTGCCAGTAGTATTGGTGGGGGAGGAACCTACGAGCAGTACTTC. Encoded protein: CASSIGGGGTYEQYF. The variable domain in full, with the rest retrieved from reference TRBV19 and TRBJ2-7, is DGGITQSPKYLFRKEGQNVTLSCEQNLNHDAMYWYRQDPGQGLRLIYYSQIVNDFQKGDIAEGYSVSREKKESFPLTVTSAQKNPTAFYLCASSIGGGGTYEQYFGPGTRLTVT.

The chain recombines TRBV5-5 with TRBJ1-1; D ambiguous. The germline V gene encodes CDR1 SGHKS and CDR2 YYEKEE (reference sequence). The CDR3 runs 14 residues. The ends were cut back, 0 bases at V and 0 bases at J, with 6 bases in the middle. The CDR3 loop is CASSLGLLNTEAFF. In DNA form, the CDR3 reads TGTGCCAGCAGCTTGGGGCTGCTGAACACTGAAGCTTTCTTT.

V gene TRBV18 combines with J gene TRBJ2-3, with D maybe TRBD2 (6 bases). Germline loops: CDR1 KGHSH, CDR2 LQKENI. The CDR3 runs to 14 residues. Trimming took 4 bases from V and 10 from J, leaving 18 bases between them. The CDR3 is CASSRQRGREAQYF. The CDR3 DNA reads TGTGCCAGCTCACGGCAAAGGGGCAGGGAGGCGCAGTATTTT. The full variable domain, with the rest looked up from reference TRBV18 and TRBJ2-3, is NAGVMQNPRHLVRRRGQEARLRCSPMKGHSHVYWYRQLPEEGLKFMVYLQKENIIDESGMPKERFSAEFPKEGPSILRIQQVVRGDSAAYFCASSRQRGREAQYFGPGTRLTVL.